This is a list of T cell receptor beta chains from one sample in a study of cytomegalovirus exposure and HLA in healthy donors. Sequencing used immunoSEQ multiplex PCR; TCRdb keeps in-frame clones, though not all of them. This table holds about 50,000 clones, 93% found once. Sequenced material: PBMCs. These receptors originate from a young woman in good health and CMV-seropositive. CDR3s include the opening cysteine and the closing phenylalanine or tryptophan. Fields, in order: CDR3 protein, CDR3 DNA, J gene, V gene, clone size, D gene. D genes are given only for firm matches. For some rows the clone size is stated as once, few or many, or as a class when expanded; others skip it.

CASSLFIGGGDTEAFF | TGCGCCAGCAGCTTGTTTATCGGCGGGGGGGACACTGAAGCTTTCTTT | TRBJ1-1 | TRBV5-1 | - | -
CASSIEQGGQPQHF | TGTGCCAGTAGTATTGAACAGGGAGGGCAGCCCCAGCATTTT | TRBJ1-5 | TRBV19 | - | -
CATSDRANTGELFF | TGTGCCACCTCAGACAGGGCCAACACCGGGGAGCTGTTTTTT | TRBJ2-2 | TRBV7-9 | few | TRBD1
CASSLRGETQYF | TGCGCCAGCAGCTTGCGGGGGGAGACCCAGTACTTC | TRBJ2-5 | TRBV5-1 | few | -
CAWSVRGLRNEQFF | TGTGCCTGGAGTGTACGAGGGCTGAGGAATGAGCAGTTCTTC | TRBJ2-1 | TRBV30 | - | -
CASSLVSRGLYGYTF | TGTGCCAGCAGCTTGGTTTCGCGGGGACTCTATGGCTACACCTTC | TRBJ1-2 | TRBV5-4 | - | -
CAISARRVRITLNTDTQYF | TGTGCCATCAGTGCCCGAAGAGTCAGGATCACCCTTAACACAGATACGCAGTATTTT | TRBJ2-3 | TRBV10-3 | - | -
CASRDRTRNYGYTF | TGTGCCAGCAGGGACCGGACACGGAACTATGGCTACACCTTC | TRBJ1-2 | TRBV6-5 | - | -
CASSLTSGASYNEQFF | TGTGCCAGTAGTTTGACTAGCGGGGCCTCCTACAATGAGCAGTTCTTC | TRBJ2-1 | TRBV19 | few | TRBD2
CASSYIKQNSPLHF | TGTGCCAGCAGTTACATCAAACAGAATTCACCCCTCCACTTT | TRBJ1-6 | TRBV6-6 | - | -
CASRTGTSFGNEQFF | TGTGCCAGCAGGACCGGGACTAGCTTTGGGAATGAGCAGTTCTTC | TRBJ2-1 | TRBV6-6 | - | TRBD2
CASSFSGGAGEQYF | TGTGCCAGCAGCTTTAGCGGGGGGGCGGGCGAGCAGTACTTC | TRBJ2-7 | TRBV7-2 | - | TRBD2
CASSPGQHTEAFF | TGTGCCAGCTCACCTGGGCAGCACACTGAAGCTTTCTTT | TRBJ1-1 | TRBV18 | - | -
CASALGREYGYTF | TGTGCCAGCGCCCTGGGCAGGGAATATGGCTACACCTTC | TRBJ1-2 | TRBV21-1 | - | -
CASSLTAGLQGPHEQYF | TGTGCCAGCAGCTTAACAGCGGGACTTCAGGGCCCTCACGAGCAGTACTTC | TRBJ2-7 | TRBV11-3 | - | TRBD2
CASSQEQGGYEQYF | TGCGCCAGCAGCCAAGAGCAGGGGGGCTACGAGCAGTACTTC | TRBJ2-7 | TRBV4-3 | - | -
CASSRSGTDTQYF | TGTGCCAGCAGTCGTTCCGGCACAGATACGCAGTATTTT | TRBJ2-3 | TRBV12-1 | - | -
CASSLALGLASEQYF | TGTGCCAGCAGCTTAGCCCTGGGTCTCGCTAGCGAGCAGTACTTC | TRBJ2-7 | TRBV7-9 | - | -
CASRPGLSSGNTIYF | TGTGCCAGCAGGCCAGGGTTGAGCTCTGGAAACACCATATATTTT | TRBJ1-3 | TRBV6-5 | - | -
CASSPGTAVYGYTF | TGCGCCAGCAGCCCAGGGACAGCTGTCTATGGCTACACCTTC | TRBJ1-2 | TRBV5-1 | - | TRBD1
CASSLDRSGSGAGNEQFF | TGTGCCAGCAGCTTAGACCGGAGCGGATCGGGTGCCGGCAATGAGCAGTTCTTC | TRBJ2-1 | TRBV11-2 | once | -
CASSSGTGGAGGELFF | TGCGCCAGCAGCTCCGGGACAGGGGGCGCGGGCGGGGAGCTGTTTTTT | TRBJ2-2 | TRBV5-1 | once | TRBD1
CASSWSSGANVLTF | TGTGCCAGCAGTTGGAGCTCTGGGGCCAACGTCCTGACTTTC | TRBJ2-6 | TRBV25-1 | - | -
CAGVFGGGYTF | TGTGCCGGAGTCTTTGGCGGTGGCTACACCTTC | TRBJ1-2 | TRBV30 | - | -
CASSRLAGATDTQYF | TGCGCCAGCAGCCGACTAGCGGGGGCCACAGATACGCAGTATTTT | TRBJ2-3 | TRBV4-1 | - | TRBD2
CARGRDKSSYNSPLHF | TGCGCCAGGGGCCGGGACAAAAGCTCCTATAATTCACCCCTCCACTTT | TRBJ1-6 | TRBV10-1 | - | -
CASSFPWTSVAKNIQYF | TGTGCCAGCAGCTTCCCGTGGACAAGTGTAGCCAAAAACATTCAGTACTTC | TRBJ2-4 | TRBV7-9 | - | -
CASSLGTSGLYQETQYF | TGTGCCAGCAGCTTAGGGACTAGCGGGCTGTACCAAGAGACCCAGTACTTC | TRBJ2-5 | TRBV7-2 | - | TRBD2
CASSSPIQGSNSPLHF | TGTGCCAGCAGTTCTCCTATTCAGGGTAGTAATTCACCCCTCCACTTT | TRBJ1-6 | TRBV6-5 | - | -
CASSRGTRGTQPQHF | TGTGCCAGCAGTAGAGGGACAAGGGGGACTCAGCCCCAGCATTTT | TRBJ1-5 | TRBV2 | - | -
CASSFIGTEQFF | TGTGCCAGCAGTTTTATCGGGACAGAGCAGTTCTTC | TRBJ2-1 | TRBV27 | - | -
CAWSHPGTGGETQYF | TGTGCCTGGAGTCACCCCGGGACAGGGGGTGAGACCCAGTACTTC | TRBJ2-5 | TRBV30 | - | TRBD1
CASSTEPGLYGYTF | TGTGCCAGCAGCACGGAACCGGGACTTTATGGCTACACCTTC | TRBJ1-2 | TRBV7-3 | - | -
CATSRGFDEQYF | TGTGCCACCAGCAGAGGTTTCGACGAGCAGTACTTC | TRBJ2-7 | TRBV15 | - | -
CASSSLGVNYGYTF | TGTGCCAGCAGCTCCCTCGGGGTTAACTATGGCTACACCTTC | TRBJ1-2 | TRBV7-9 | - | -
CASTDRGRGETQYF | TGTGCCAGCACCGACAGGGGGCGCGGGGAGACCCAGTACTTC | TRBJ2-5 | TRBV6-1 | - | TRBD1
CASRAVNYGYTF | TGTGCCAGCAGAGCCGTTAACTATGGCTACACCTTC | TRBJ1-2 | TRBV6-1 | - | -
CASNKGQGVNTEAFF | TGTGCCAGTAATAAGGGACAGGGGGTGAACACTGAAGCTTTCTTT | TRBJ1-1 | TRBV19 | - | TRBD1
CASSPRQGAPKNEQFF | TGTGCCAGCAGTCCTAGACAGGGGGCCCCCAAAAATGAGCAGTTCTTC | TRBJ2-1 | TRBV27 | - | TRBD1
CASTTGGPDTQYF | TGTGCCAGTACCACGGGGGGCCCAGATACGCAGTATTTT | TRBJ2-3 | TRBV19 | - | -
CASSPQGGVQNTEAFF | TGTGCCAGCAGTCCCCAGGGGGGCGTCCAGAACACTGAAGCTTTCTTT | TRBJ1-1 | TRBV27 | - | TRBD1
CASSSDRNHNQPQHF | TGTGCCAGCAGCTCGGACAGGAACCACAATCAGCCCCAGCATTTT | TRBJ1-5 | TRBV6-5 | - | TRBD1
CATLGREFDQPQHF | TGTGCCACCTTGGGTAGGGAGTTTGATCAGCCCCAGCATTTT | TRBJ1-5 | TRBV6-1 | - | -
CASSLRQAGNTIYF | TGCGCCAGCAGCTTGAGACAGGCTGGAAACACCATATATTTT | TRBJ1-3 | TRBV5-1 | - | -
CASSDAGGIDTQYF | TGTGCCAGCAGTGACGCGGGGGGCATAGATACGCAGTATTTT | TRBJ2-3 | TRBV6-4 | - | TRBD2
CASSQFQVTYEQYF | TGCGCCAGCAGCCAATTCCAGGTTACCTACGAGCAGTACTTC | TRBJ2-7 | TRBV4-1 | once | -
CASSLYLGSDQPQHF | TGTGCCAGCAGTTTATACCTAGGGAGCGATCAGCCCCAGCATTTT | TRBJ1-5 | TRBV27 | once | -
CASSNQGRGETQYF | TGTGCCAGCAGTAACCAGGGTAGGGGGGAGACCCAGTACTTC | TRBJ2-5 | TRBV6-5 | - | -
CASSLRQDEQYF | TGTGCCAGCTCACTTAGACAGGACGAGCAGTACTTC | TRBJ2-7 | TRBV18 | - | -
CASTPGQLNNQPQHF | TGTGCCAGTACTCCGGGACAGCTAAACAATCAGCCCCAGCATTTT | TRBJ1-5 | TRBV19 | - | TRBD1
CASSRQAGGPDTQYF | TGTGCCAGCAGCCGGCAAGCGGGGGGGCCAGATACGCAGTATTTT | TRBJ2-3 | TRBV5-4 | - | TRBD2